The 20 T cell receptor beta chains presented below share a single source sample, sequenced in a study of cytomegalovirus exposure and HLA in healthy donors (dated by TCRdb to about 2017). Library preparation employed the immunoSEQ multiplex PCR assay. TCRdb re-hosts the immuneACCESS table, in-frame sequences only. Its copies lack some clones; in the studies checked, an unresolved V gene accounts for under half of them, and the cause for the rest is not known. The table for this sample lists approximately 300,000 clones; 80% to 90% of them were counted only once. Of the sample, about 0.8% falls within the top ten clones. Sequencing used PBMCs. The origin of the receptors is a woman between 18 and 29 years old in good health and CMV-seronegative.

This clone was seen only a few times. The chain employs TRBV9 and TRBJ2-7; D not resolved. This CDR3 comprises 13 residues. The germline V and J ends were trimmed by 1 base and 5 bases, with 10 bases remaining between them. Germline loops: CDR1 SGDLS, CDR2 YYNGEE. The CDR3: CASSVLGGHEQYF. In nucleotides, the CDR3 is TGTGCCAGCAGCGTATTAGGCGGCCACGAGCAGTACTTC.

A remark on this clone: A junction end diverges from the germline sequence, so it may reflect a read error. The chain joins TRBV4-3 to TRBJ1-1; a weak D match, TRBD1 (6 bases). Germline CDR1 reads LGHNA; CDR2 reads YSLEER. This CDR3 is built from 14 residues. For the CDR3, the DNA is TGCGCCAGCAGCCAAACAGGGATGAACACTGAGGCTTTCTTT. Its translation: CASSQTGMNTEAFF.

This chain joins TRBV5-1 and TRBJ2-1, with 7 bases fitting TRBD1. Germline loops: CDR1 SGHRS, CDR2 YFSETQ. Trimming at V came to 5 bases and at J to 5 bases, leaving 7 bases not matched to a gene. CDR3 length: 14 amino acids. The DNA for the CDR3 is TGCGCCAGCAGACCGGGACAGATGCACAATGAGCAGTTCTTC. Protein: CASRPGQMHNEQFF.

The CDR3 loop is CASSQEIGTSGRNEQFF. CDR3 in DNA: TGCGCCAGCAGCCAAGAAATCGGTACTAGCGGGAGGAATGAGCAGTTCTTC. The chain recombines TRBV4-1 with TRBJ2-1; 12 nucleotides agree with TRBD2. Germline values: CDR1 MGHRA, CDR2 YSYEKL. Trimming cost V 0 bases and J 7 bases; bases outside gene matches: 7. This CDR3 is built from 17 residues.

J is TRBJ2-7 and V is TRBV27; 8 positions match TRBD1. The CDR3 covers 16 residues. Per germline, CDR1 MNHEY and CDR2 SMNVEV (reference sequence). The ends lost 4 bases at V and 3 bases at J; junction bases unmatched: 11. In nucleotides, the CDR3 is TGTGCCAGCAGTTACGCCCAACCAGGACAGGGCTACGAGCAGTACTTC. Its protein product is CASSYAQPGQGYEQYF.

V gene TRBV2 combines with J gene TRBJ2-5, with D possibly matching TRBD1 (5 bases). CDR3 length equals 15 residues. Germline CDR1 is SNHLY and CDR2 is FYNNEI. The germline V and J ends were trimmed by 4 bases and 4 bases, with 16 bases remaining between them. This CDR3 is CASSGTRVKSETQYF. Written as DNA, the CDR3 is TGTGCCAGCAGTGGTACCAGGGTGAAGTCAGAGACCCAGTACTTC. Together with reference TRBV2 and TRBJ2-5, the CDR3 gives the full variable domain: EPEVTQTPSHQVTQMGQEVILRCVPISNHLYFYWYRQILGQKVEFLVSFYNNEISEKSEIFDDQFSVERPDGSNFTLKIRSTKLEDSAMYFCASSGTRVKSETQYFGPGTRLLVL.

The rearrangement joins TRBV13 to TRBJ2-1, with D unresolved. V shed 5 bases and J shed 3 bases, with 5 bases lying between them. Germline assignment: CDR1 PRHDT and CDR2 FYEKMQ (reference sequence). This CDR3 spans 12 amino acids. The CDR3 DNA follows: TGTGCCAGCAGCCAAAACTACAATGAGCAGTTCTTC. Translating gives CASSQNYNEQFF.

This sequence joins TRBV21-1 and TRBJ2-5; the table calls TRBD2, which could not be checked here. TRBV21-1 represents a pseudogene. There are 22 residues in the CDR3. The CDR3 spells CASSPHGKRAGLLAGVGETQYF. DNA for the CDR3: TGTGCCAGCAGCCCCCACGGTAAACGCGCAGGATTACTAGCGGGAGTTGGGGAGACCCAGTACTTC.

The chain has TRBV28 and TRBJ2-7; tentatively, D is TRBD2 (7 bases). CDR1 is MDHEN and CDR2 is SYDVKM in the germline V gene. The CDR3 covers 14 residues. V lost 7 bases and J lost 5, with 18 bases in between. Written as DNA, the CDR3 is TGTGCCAGCACTCCCGGGGGGCAGGGGAACGAGCAGTACTTC. Protein sequence: CASTPGGQGNEQYF. Full variable domain (outside the CDR3, taken from reference TRBV28 and TRBJ2-7): DVKVTQSSRYLVKRTGEKVFLECVQDMDHENMFWYRQDPGLGLRLIYFSYDVKMKEKGDIPEGYSVSREKKERFSLILESASTNQTSMYLCASTPGGQGNEQYFGPGTRLTVT.

The chain joins TRBV7-3 to TRBJ2-3; D gene unclear. The CDR3 is 13 amino acids. Germline CDR1 SGHTA, CDR2 FQGTGA. The ends were cut back, 4 bases at V and 0 bases at J, with 5 bases in the middle. CDR3 residues: CASSSPSTDTQYF. CDR3 nucleotides: TGTGCCAGCAGCTCTCCTAGCACAGATACGCAGTATTTT.

This clone was seen only once. J is TRBJ1-4 and V is TRBV6-5; D unresolved. The V gene lost 0 bases and the J gene lost 8 bases, with 16 bases spanning the gap. The CDR3 contains 16 residues. Looked up from germline, CDR1 is MNHEY and CDR2 is SVGAGI. The CDR3 loop is CASSYSGSPAGEKLFF. The CDR3 nucleotides are TGTGCCAGCAGTTACTCGGGGAGCCCGGCGGGAGAAAAACTGTTTTTT.

The chain employs TRBV5-6 and TRBJ2-5, with D maybe TRBD1 (6 bases). CDR1 and CDR2 from the germline V gene are SGHDT and YYEEEE. Trimming left V 1 base short and J 2 bases short, with 18 bases between. This CDR3 is 17 amino acids long. Written as DNA, the CDR3 is TGTGCCAGCAGCTTGAGGAGACAGGAATCCCTACAAGAGACCCAGTACTTC. Protein product: CASSLRRQESLQETQYF.

The rearrangement uses TRBV9 and TRBJ1-1; no definite D call. The germline gives CDR1 SGDLS, CDR2 YYNGEE. The CDR3 contains 15 residues. The V end lost 3 bases, the J end lost 0 bases, and 12 bases lay between the germline ends. The CDR3 coding sequence is TGTGCCAGCAGCGGCCACGGGGAGGTGAACACTGAAGCTTTCTTT. Translation: CASSGHGEVNTEAFF.

The table lists this clone with a few counts. This sequence joins TRBV2 and TRBJ2-7, with a weak D call TRBD1 (6 bases). V lost 3 bases to trimming and J lost 5 bases, with 14 bases between them. CDR3 length: 14 residues. In germline, CDR1 is SNHLY, CDR2 FYNNEI. DNA of the CDR3: TGTGCCAGCAGTGATGAGGGGGACGGGGACGAGCAGTACTTC. Amino acids: CASSDEGDGDEQYF.

The J gene is TRBJ2-7, the V gene TRBV7-9; 9 nucleotides line up with TRBD2. This CDR3 region has 15 residues. Trimming removed 5 bases from V and 0 bases from J; junction bases left unmatched: 5. The germline V gene has CDR1 SEHNR and CDR2 FQNEAQ (reference sequence). CDR3 coding DNA: TGTGCCAGCAGCAGTGGACTAGCGAGCTCCTACGAGCAGTACTTC. It translates to CASSSGLASSYEQYF.

The chain uses TRBV4-2 and TRBJ2-1, with 10 bases fitting TRBD2. CDR3 length: 16 residues. CDR1 and CDR2 (germline): LGHNA, YNFKEQ. The trim removed 6 bases at V and 9 bases at J, leaving 14 bases unmatched. CDR3 sequence reads: CASSRSGRAFLGEQFF. In nucleotides, the CDR3 is TGTGCCAGCAGTCGCAGCGGGAGGGCGTTTCTGGGTGAGCAGTTCTTC.

This chain links TRBV5-1 with TRBJ1-2; 7 bases match TRBD1. This CDR3 has 15 residues. V dropped 3 bases and J dropped 7; count of bases not matched to a gene: 12. Germline lookup yields CDR1 SGHRS and CDR2 YFSETQ. CDR3: CASSSYGQARTGYTF. CDR3 coding DNA: TGCGCCAGCAGCTCCTATGGACAGGCACGGACTGGCTACACCTTC.

On this clone: The sample has other DNA sequences that encode this CDR3 too. The rearrangement uses TRBV15 and TRBJ2-7; 7 bases align to TRBD1. V dropped 1 base and J dropped 3; count of bases not matched to a gene: 3. Germline V CDR1 and CDR2: LNHNV, YYDKDF (reference sequence). The CDR3 is 14 amino acids. The CDR3 here is CATSRGAGGYEQYF. CDR3 DNA sequence: TGTGCCACCAGCAGAGGTGCAGGGGGCTACGAGCAGTACTTC.

The chain joins TRBV2 to TRBJ2-2; no reliable D call. The CDR3 totals 12 residues. The V gene's germline CDR1 is SNHLY and CDR2 FYNNEI. Between the trimmed V and J ends, which lost 2 bases and 6 bases, there was a span of 4 bases. The CDR3 spells CASSEQAGELFF. CDR3 DNA: TGTGCCAGCAGTGAACAGGCCGGGGAGCTGTTTTTT.

This sequence joins TRBV29-1 and TRBJ2-1; 12 bases match TRBD2. Looked up from germline, CDR1 is SQVTM and CDR2 is ANQGSEA. This CDR3 is built from 14 residues. V lost 6 bases and J lost 3; bases outside the gene matches: 3. CDR3 in DNA: TGCAGCGTCCTGACTAGCGGGAGCTACAATGAGCAGTTCTTC. This encodes CSVLTSGSYNEQFF.